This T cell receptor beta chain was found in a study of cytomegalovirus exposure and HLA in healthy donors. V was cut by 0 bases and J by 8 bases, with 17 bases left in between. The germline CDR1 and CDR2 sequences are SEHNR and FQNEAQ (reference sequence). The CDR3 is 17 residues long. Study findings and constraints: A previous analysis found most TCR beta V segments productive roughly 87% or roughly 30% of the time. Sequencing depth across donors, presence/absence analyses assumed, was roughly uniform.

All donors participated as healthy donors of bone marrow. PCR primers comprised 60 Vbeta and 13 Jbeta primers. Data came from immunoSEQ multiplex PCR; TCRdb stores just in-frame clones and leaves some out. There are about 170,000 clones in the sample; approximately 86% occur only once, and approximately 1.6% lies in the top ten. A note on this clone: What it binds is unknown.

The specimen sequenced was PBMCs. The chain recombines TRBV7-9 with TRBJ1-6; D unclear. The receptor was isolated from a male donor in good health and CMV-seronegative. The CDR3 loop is CASSLAEGVSGHSPLHF. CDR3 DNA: TGTGCCAGCAGCTTAGCGGAGGGTGTGTCAGGACATTCACCCCTCCACTTT.